This T cell receptor (beta chain) was identified during a study of post-analysis software for immune sequencing data. Whole-study context: Clinical courses comprised relapsing-remitting, secondary progressive and progressive-relapsing multiple sclerosis.

The library was made from cDNA and included unique molecular identifiers. T cells numbering about 0.85 to 11 million yielded some 520,000 cDNA molecules. In TCRdb, the PCR reads were re-called with MiXCR into one record per CDR3 protein. The sample holds approximately 690,000 distinct CDR3 sequences, more than 50% seen once. The trim removed 9 bases at V and 4 bases at J, leaving 8 bases unmatched. Germline lookup yields CDR1 SGHTA and CDR2 FQGNSA. CDR3 length equals 13 residues. This clonotype came up many times. What it binds is not known. The study, taken as a whole, reports: By F measure, strong co-clustering occurred among samples prepared in the same batch. Significantly lower normalized Chao1 diversity was found in patients with multiple sclerosis relative to controls. Five TRBV segments were more frequent in patients than controls; TRBV5-6, TRBV5-1 and TRBV20-1 belonged to this group.

The sample taken for sequencing was blood. This receptor was obtained from a girl aged 2 to 9 with multiple sclerosis. The chain has TRBV7-2 and TRBJ2-5, with 7 positions matching TRBD1. The CDR3 loop is CASSYRGGETQYF. The CDR3 DNA follows: TGTGCCAGTAGTTACAGGGGCGGAGAGACCCAGTACTTC.